A single sample gave rise to the 10 T cell receptor beta chains below, sequenced in a study of T cell changes during pregnancy in multiple sclerosis. Clones were sequenced by immunoSEQ multiplex PCR, and TCRdb holds only the in-frame ones, with some missing. The sample carries fewer than 20,000 clones, more than 70% recorded once. Source: CD8+ T cells from peripheral blood mononuclear cells, taken after pregnancy. These receptors originate from a female donor with multiple sclerosis, enrolled in a pregnancy study.

This clone occurred a few times. The chain couples TRBV6-1 to TRBJ1-1, with TRBD1 identical over 7 bases. CDR3 size: 16 residues. Per the germline V gene, CDR1 is MNHNS and CDR2 is SASEGT. With 1 base clipped from V and 3 bases from J, the junction kept 8 bases outside the gene matches. This CDR3 reads CASSEGAGGMYTEAFF. As DNA, the CDR3 is TGTGCCAGCAGTGAAGGGGCAGGGGGTATGTACACTGAAGCTTTCTTT.

The V and J genes are TRBV28 and TRBJ1-1; TRBD1 agrees at 9 bases. Germline lookup yields CDR1 MDHEN and CDR2 SYDVKM. Trimming removed 4 bases from V and 4 bases from J; junction bases left unmatched: 4. The CDR3 is 14 residues long. This chain's CDR3 is CASSYGQGSTEAFF. CDR3 sequence (DNA): TGTGCCAGCAGTTACGGACAGGGGAGCACTGAAGCTTTCTTT.

V is TRBV28 and J is TRBJ2-1, with 11 nucleotides matching TRBD2. This CDR3 comprises 16 residues. CDR1 is MDHEN, CDR2 SYDVKM, per germline. V shed 3 bases and J 0 bases; nucleotides not matched to a gene: 1. The CDR3: CASSFLAGGSYNEQFF. The CDR3 region has the DNA TGTGCCAGCAGTTTTCTAGCGGGGGGCTCCTACAATGAGCAGTTCTTC.

This clone occurred once. The gene calls are TRBV7-8 and TRBJ1-5, with 10 bases that match TRBD1. The trim removed 5 bases at V and 7 bases at J, leaving 20 bases unmatched. Germline CDR1 reads SGHVS; CDR2 reads FQNEAQ. This CDR3 is 19 amino acids long. The DNA for the CDR3 is TGTGCCAGCAGCCCTAGGTGGGGGACAGGGGAGCGTGGAGGGCAGCCCCAGCATTTT. It translates to CASSPRWGTGERGGQPQHF.

The chain uses TRBV5-1 and TRBJ2-3; TRBD1 matches at 7 bases. The CDR3 runs to 18 residues. CDR1 is SGHRS, CDR2 YFSETQ, per germline. The ends lost 4 bases at V and 2 bases at J; junction bases unmatched: 16. The chain's CDR3 is CASSPTPQGNSYTDTQYF. Written as DNA, the CDR3 is TGCGCCAGCAGCCCGACTCCACAGGGGAACTCCTACACAGATACGCAGTATTTT.

There are a few counts of this clone. J is TRBJ2-5 and V is TRBV7-2, with 15 bases lining up with TRBD2. V gave up 4 bases and J gave up 5 bases; unmatched junction bases: 5. Germline V lookup: CDR1 SGHTA, CDR2 FQGNSA. The CDR3 runs to 16 residues. The CDR3 loop is CASSSYGLAGGETQYF. CDR3 DNA: TGTGCCAGCAGCTCCTATGGACTAGCGGGGGGGGAGACCCAGTACTTC.

This chain links TRBV20-1 with TRBJ2-7; 7 positions match TRBD2. The J segment lost 13 bases and the V segment lost 6 bases, leaving 12 bases of the junction unmatched. This CDR3 region has 11 residues. Germline loops: CDR1 DFQATT, CDR2 SNEGSKA (reference sequence). CDR3 bases: TGCAGTGCCCCCGGGGCGGGAGTTTTATACTTC. It yields the protein CSAPGAGVLYF.

This chain connects TRBV19 to TRBJ2-2, with D tentatively TRBD1 (6 bases). CDR3 length: 16 amino acids. Trimming took 3 bases from V and 6 from J, leaving 17 bases between them. Germline V gene sequence: CDR1 LNHDA, CDR2 SQIVND (reference sequence). The CDR3 nucleotides are TGTGCCAGTAGTATGAGGGGGACCAGGTTCGCCGGGGAGCTGTTTTTT. Translated: CASSMRGTRFAGELFF. Full variable domain (outside the CDR3, taken from reference TRBV19 and TRBJ2-2): DGGITQSPKYLFRKEGQNVTLSCEQNLNHDAMYWYRQDPGQGLRLIYYSQIVNDFQKGDIAEGYSVSREKKESFPLTVTSAQKNPTAFYLCASSMRGTRFAGELFFGEGSRLTVL.

This clone occurred once. This chain joins TRBV5-1 and TRBJ2-7; 8 bases map to TRBD1. Germline V lookup: CDR1 SGHRS, CDR2 YFSETQ. The CDR3 is made up of 14 amino acids. J gave up 3 bases and V 3 bases, and 5 bases lay outside the gene matches. DNA for the CDR3: TGCGCCAGCAGCTCCACAGACAGGGGCTACGAGCAGTACTTC. Protein sequence: CASSSTDRGYEQYF.

CDR3 sequence: CASRGTSGDYEQYF. CDR3 DNA: TGCGCCAGCAGAGGGACTAGCGGTGACTACGAGCAGTACTTC. This chain links TRBV5-1 with TRBJ2-7; 11 nucleotides align to TRBD2. Germline V gene lookup returns CDR1 SGHRS and CDR2 YFSETQ. The CDR3 runs 14 residues. Trimming at V came to 5 bases and at J to 3 bases, leaving 4 bases not matched to a gene.